Listed below are T cell receptor beta chains from one sample, sequenced in a study of cytomegalovirus exposure and HLA in healthy donors. The repertoire was sequenced with immunoSEQ multiplex PCR; TCRdb's copy has only in-frame clones and lacks some. The sample contains more than 110,000 clones, about 84% of which appear only once. The sequenced sample was PBMCs. These receptors all come from a man between 45 and 60 years old in good health and CMV-seronegative. Each CDR3 is given without its conserved first and last residue.

V gene: TRBV27; J gene: TRBJ2-7; CDR3 length: 12; CDR3 protein: ASSKTEKSYEQY
V gene: TRBV4-2; J gene: TRBJ1-2; CDR3 length: 11; CDR3 protein: ASSQDRGGGYT
V gene: TRBV5-1; J gene: TRBJ2-7; CDR3 length: 11; CDR3 protein: ASSLDRPGAQY
V gene: TRBV6-4; J gene: TRBJ2-6; CDR3 length: 15; CDR3 protein: ASRDRDSYSGANVLT
V gene: TRBV28; J gene: TRBJ1-1; CDR3 length: 11; CDR3 protein: VVRHPMNTEAF
V gene: TRBV10-1; J gene: TRBJ2-2; CDR3 length: 12; CDR3 protein: ASSLRESTGELF
V gene: TRBV5-1; J gene: TRBJ2-5; CDR3 length: 12; CDR3 protein: ASRRTGGGETQY
V gene: TRBV10-2; J gene: TRBJ2-1; CDR3 length: 13; CDR3 protein: ASSDSGASANEQF
V gene: TRBV27; J gene: TRBJ1-4; CDR3 length: 13; CDR3 protein: ASSLKTGGNEKLF
V gene: TRBV2; J gene: TRBJ1-5; CDR3 length: 12; CDR3 protein: ASRSGNSNQPQH
V gene: TRBV27; J gene: TRBJ1-1; CDR3 length: 11; CDR3 protein: ASSLQGAPVAF
V gene: TRBV19; J gene: TRBJ1-4; CDR3 length: 14; CDR3 protein: ASSTTVNRRDEKLF
V gene: TRBV10-2; J gene: TRBJ2-7; CDR3 length: 12; CDR3 protein: ASTTTLSSYEQY
V gene: TRBV5-1; J gene: TRBJ2-5; CDR3 length: 13; CDR3 protein: ASSFLPGQQETQY
V gene: TRBV7-2; J gene: TRBJ2-7; CDR3 length: 12; CDR3 protein: ASSWTSGRDEQY
V gene: TRBV7-8; J gene: TRBJ2-7; CDR3 length: 11; CDR3 protein: ASSPGQGYEQY
V gene: TRBV28; J gene: TRBJ1-2; CDR3 length: 14; CDR3 protein: ASTIPGTGAAYGYT
V gene: TRBV2; J gene: TRBJ1-2; CDR3 length: 11; CDR3 protein: ASSEGGRYGYT
V gene: TRBV4-2; J gene: TRBJ2-7; CDR3 length: 13; CDR3 protein: ASSQASGRTEWQY
V gene: TRBV7-6; J gene: TRBJ2-7; CDR3 length: 11; CDR3 protein: ASSRTGRDEQY
V gene: TRBV13; J gene: TRBJ2-5; CDR3 length: 15; CDR3 protein: ASSLGFSGPDLGTQY
V gene: TRBV9; J gene: TRBJ2-3; CDR3 length: 14; CDR3 protein: ASSVGRTSGTDTQY
V gene: TRBV4-2; J gene: TRBJ2-7; CDR3 length: 11; CDR3 protein: ASSLKREDEQY
V gene: TRBV19; J gene: TRBJ2-7; CDR3 length: 13; CDR3 protein: ASSITSGEFNEQY
V gene: TRBV2; J gene: TRBJ2-3; CDR3 length: 14; CDR3 protein: ASSGDRDAGTDTQY
V gene: TRBV5-4; J gene: TRBJ2-1; CDR3 length: 13; CDR3 protein: ASSPQGGSYNEQF
V gene: TRBV5-4; J gene: TRBJ2-7; CDR3 length: 10; CDR3 protein: ASSLNLFEQY
V gene: TRBV18; J gene: TRBJ2-7; CDR3 length: 12; CDR3 protein: ASSRGQGSHEQY
V gene: TRBV6-5; J gene: TRBJ2-2; CDR3 length: 12; CDR3 protein: ASSSGTSGAVLF
V gene: TRBV5-5; J gene: TRBJ2-7; CDR3 length: 10; CDR3 protein: ASSDAGKVEY
V gene: TRBV7-9; J gene: TRBJ2-7; CDR3 length: 12; CDR3 protein: ASRSTGHPDEQY
V gene: TRBV7-6; J gene: TRBJ2-3; CDR3 length: 12; CDR3 protein: ASSYNREPDTQY
V gene: TRBV19; J gene: TRBJ1-2; CDR3 length: 14; CDR3 protein: ASRARGLRTSYGYT
V gene: TRBV15; J gene: TRBJ2-4; CDR3 length: 14; CDR3 protein: ATSSGRRLAKNIQY
V gene: TRBV7-9; J gene: TRBJ2-4; CDR3 length: 12; CDR3 protein: ASSSQGGGNIQY
V gene: TRBV5-6; J gene: TRBJ2-5; CDR3 length: 9; CDR3 protein: ASSFEETQY
V gene: TRBV27; J gene: TRBJ1-1; CDR3 length: 11; CDR3 protein: ASSLKPVREAF
V gene: TRBV7-7; J gene: TRBJ2-1; CDR3 length: 12; CDR3 protein: ASSSGTDYNEQF
V gene: TRBV5-1; J gene: TRBJ2-7; CDR3 length: 12; CDR3 protein: ASSLGQEYYEQY
V gene: TRBV10-3; J gene: TRBJ1-1; CDR3 length: 12; CDR3 protein: AISYAGMNTEAF
V gene: TRBV14; J gene: TRBJ2-2; CDR3 length: 16; CDR3 protein: ASSPRLAGGPDTGELF
V gene: TRBV2; J gene: TRBJ1-5; CDR3 length: 13; CDR3 protein: ASSPSGHTNQPQH
V gene: TRBV10-3; J gene: TRBJ1-1; CDR3 length: 11; CDR3 protein: AIRQGGNTEAF